The rows below give T cell receptor beta chains drawn from one sample of a study of blood T cells in healthy people across ages. TCRdb passed the 5' RACE reads through MiXCR, listing each CDR3 protein once. This table holds 600,000 to 1,000,000 distinct CDR3 sequences, 25% found once. The data were also submitted as part of a second study, on T cells of mothers and their children.

Material: blood. These receptors were obtained from a boy between 5 and 17 years old in good health. Both conserved end residues are part of each CDR3. A D gene is named only where the DNA matches it firmly. Clone size is not always given. Where it is, it says once, few, many or a class for expanded clones.

TRBV20-1	TRBJ2-1	15	NA	NA	CSARAHGGSYNEQFF	TGCAGTGCTAGAGCCCACGGGGGTTCCTACAATGAGCAGTTCTTC
TRBV4-3	TRBJ2-7	16	NA	TRBD2	CASSQGPARGAYEQYF	TGCGCCAGCAGCCAAGGGCCTGCGCGGGGGGCCTACGAGCAGTACTTC
TRBV9	TRBJ1-1	14	NA	NA	CASSVSGMDTEAFF	TGTGCCAGCAGCGTTTCGGGGATGGACACTGAAGCTTTCTTT
TRBV29-1	TRBJ2-5	12	NA	TRBD1	CSVQQGAETQYF	TGCAGCGTTCAGCAGGGGGCAGAGACCCAGTACTTC
TRBV5-1	TRBJ2-5	16	NA	TRBD2	CASSLERGGSLETQYF	TGCGCCAGCAGCTTGGAGCGCGGGGGGAGTTTAGAGACCCAGTACTTC
TRBV27	TRBJ1-2	15	few	NA	CASSPRTEANYGYTF	TGTGCCAGCAGTCCTCGGACGGAGGCTAACTATGGCTACACCTTC
TRBV7-2	TRBJ1-4	12	few	TRBD1	CASSLTQGKLFF	TGTGCCAGCAGCTTGACACAGGGGAAACTGTTTTTT
TRBV28	TRBJ1-2	15	few	NA	CASSLLGTYRDGYTF	TGTGCCAGCAGTTTACTGGGGACATACCGAGATGGCTACACCTTC
TRBV29-1	TRBJ1-2	16	few	NA	CSVEEGDGETNYGYTF	TGCAGCGTTGAAGAAGGGGACGGGGAGACTAACTATGGCTACACCTTC
TRBV28	TRBJ2-3	16	few	TRBD2	CASSNGLAGFTDTQYF	TGTGCCAGCAGCAATGGGCTAGCGGGGTTCACAGATACGCAGTATTTT